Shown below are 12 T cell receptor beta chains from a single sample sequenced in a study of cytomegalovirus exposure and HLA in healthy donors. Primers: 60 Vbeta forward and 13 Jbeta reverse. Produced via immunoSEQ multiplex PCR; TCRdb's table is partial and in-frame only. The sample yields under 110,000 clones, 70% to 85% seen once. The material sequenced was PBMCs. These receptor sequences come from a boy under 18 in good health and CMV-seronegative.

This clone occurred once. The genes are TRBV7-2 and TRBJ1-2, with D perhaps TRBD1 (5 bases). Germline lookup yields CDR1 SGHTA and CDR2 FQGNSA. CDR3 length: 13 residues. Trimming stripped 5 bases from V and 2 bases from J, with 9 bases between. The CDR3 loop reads CASSPGRNYGYTF. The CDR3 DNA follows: TGTGCCAGCAGCCCAGGGAGGAACTATGGCTACACCTTC. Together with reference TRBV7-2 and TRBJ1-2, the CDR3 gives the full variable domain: GAGVSQSPSNKVTEKGKDVELRCDPISGHTALYWYRQSLGQGLEFLIYFQGNSAPDKSGLPSDRFSAERTGGSVSTLTIQRTQQEDSAVYLCASSPGRNYGYTFGSGTRLTVV.

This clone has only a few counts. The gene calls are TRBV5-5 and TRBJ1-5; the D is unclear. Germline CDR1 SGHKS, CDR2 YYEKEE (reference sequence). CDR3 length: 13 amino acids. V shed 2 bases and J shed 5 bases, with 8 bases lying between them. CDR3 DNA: TGTGCCAGCAGCTTCCAGGTTTATCAGCCCCAGCATTTT. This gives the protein CASSFQVYQPQHF. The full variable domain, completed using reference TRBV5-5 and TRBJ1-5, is DAGVTQSPTHLIKTRGQQVTLRCSPISGHKSVSWYQQVLGQGPQFIFQYYEKEERGRGNFPDRFSARQFPNYSSELNVNALLLGDSALYLCASSFQVYQPQHFGDGTRLSIL.

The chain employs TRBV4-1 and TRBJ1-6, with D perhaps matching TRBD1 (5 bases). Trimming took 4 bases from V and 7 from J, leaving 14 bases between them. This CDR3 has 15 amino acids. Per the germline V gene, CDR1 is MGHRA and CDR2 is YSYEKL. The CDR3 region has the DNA TGCGCCAGCAGCCGAGGAGGCGGGGGAAATTCACCCCTCCACTTT. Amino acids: CASSRGGGGNSPLHF.

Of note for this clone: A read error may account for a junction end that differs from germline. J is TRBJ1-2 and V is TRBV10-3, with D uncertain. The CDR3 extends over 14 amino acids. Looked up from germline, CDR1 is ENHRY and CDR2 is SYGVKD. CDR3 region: CATSFQRVSNGYTF. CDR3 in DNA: TGTGCCACCAGTTTCCAGAGGGTTTCGAATGGCTACACCTTC.

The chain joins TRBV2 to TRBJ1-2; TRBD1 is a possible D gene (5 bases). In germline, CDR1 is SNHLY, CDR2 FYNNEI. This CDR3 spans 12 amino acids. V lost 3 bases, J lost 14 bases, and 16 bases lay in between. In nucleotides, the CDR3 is TGTGCCAGCAGTGACGCTCTCAGGGAAAGTACCTTC. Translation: CASSDALRESTF.

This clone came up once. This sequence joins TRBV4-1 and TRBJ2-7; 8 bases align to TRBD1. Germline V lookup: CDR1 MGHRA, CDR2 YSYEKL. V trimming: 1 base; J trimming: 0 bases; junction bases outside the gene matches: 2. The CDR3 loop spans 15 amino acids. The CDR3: CASSQGTGTSYEQYF. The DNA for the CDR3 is TGCGCCAGCAGCCAAGGGACAGGGACCTCCTACGAGCAGTACTTC.

The CDR3 region has the DNA TGTGCCTGGATTAGCTCCTACGAGCAGTACTTC. Amino acid sequence: CAWISSYEQYF. This chain uses TRBV30 with TRBJ2-7; no clear D gene. The CDR3 spans 11 residues. Germline V CDR1 and CDR2: GTSNPN, SVGIG (reference sequence). Trimming shortened V by 4 bases and J by 0 bases, and 4 bases separated the two germline ends.

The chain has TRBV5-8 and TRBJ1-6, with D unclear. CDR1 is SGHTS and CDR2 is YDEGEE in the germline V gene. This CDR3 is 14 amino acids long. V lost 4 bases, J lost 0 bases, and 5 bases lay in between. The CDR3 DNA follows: TGTGCCAGCAGCCGGGGCTCCTATAATTCACCCCTCCACTTT. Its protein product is CASSRGSYNSPLHF.

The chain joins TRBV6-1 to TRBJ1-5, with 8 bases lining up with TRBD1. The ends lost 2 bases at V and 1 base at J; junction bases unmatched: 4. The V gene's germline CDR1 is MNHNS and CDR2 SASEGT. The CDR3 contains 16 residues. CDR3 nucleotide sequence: TGTGCCAGCAGTGAAACAGGGGGGGGGAGCAATCAGCCCCAGCATTTT. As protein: CASSETGGGSNQPQHF.

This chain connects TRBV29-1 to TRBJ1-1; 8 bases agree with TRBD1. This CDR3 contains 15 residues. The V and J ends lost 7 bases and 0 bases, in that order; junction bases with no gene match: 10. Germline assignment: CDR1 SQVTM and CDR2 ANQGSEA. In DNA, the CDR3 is TGCAGCGCTGGGACAGGCCCTTATCTGAACACTGAAGCTTTCTTT. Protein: CSAGTGPYLNTEAFF.

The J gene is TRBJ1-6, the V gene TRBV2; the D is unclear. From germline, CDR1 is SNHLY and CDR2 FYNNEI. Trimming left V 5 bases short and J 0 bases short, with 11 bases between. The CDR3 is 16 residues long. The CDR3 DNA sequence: TGTGCCAGCAGTAGTTTCTCGAGCTCCTATAATTCACCCCTCCACTTT. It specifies CASSSFSSSYNSPLHF. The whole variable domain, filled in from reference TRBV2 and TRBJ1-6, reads EPEVTQTPSHQVTQMGQEVILRCVPISNHLYFYWYRQILGQKVEFLVSFYNNEISEKSEIFDDQFSVERPDGSNFTLKIRSTKLEDSAMYFCASSSFSSSYNSPLHFGNGTRLTVT.

CDR3 loop: CASSLGTHGYTF. The DNA of the CDR3 is TGTGCCAGCAGCCTCGGGACACATGGCTACACCTTC. The J gene is TRBJ1-2, the V gene TRBV28, with D maybe TRBD1 (6 bases). Germline loops: CDR1 MDHEN, CDR2 SYDVKM. The CDR3 runs 12 residues. The V end was cut by 6 bases, the J end by 6 bases, with 11 bases between.